This T cell receptor beta chain stems from a study of vaccination and CD4 T cells after COVID-19. The study sequenced cultured CD4+ T cell DNA using the Oncomine TCR Beta short-read assay. TCRdb called the PCR reads again in MiXCR, with one record for every CDR3 protein. Here the sample spans fewer than 15,000 distinct CDR3 sequences, roughly three fifths being singletons. This clonotype turned up a few times. The antigen is unknown. Germline values: CDR1 DFQATT, CDR2 SNEGSKA (reference sequence). The CDR3 is made up of 14 amino acids. V was clipped by 3 bases and J by 8 bases, with 14 bases between them. Noted treatment: roughly 10-day PBMC culture with coronavirus spike peptide pools or control peptides (ViraFEST assay).

The clonotype was recovered from a human donor who had recovered from COVID-19. The sample comprised CD4+ T cells from blood, cultured in vitro. The chain is built from TRBV20-1 and TRBJ1-6, with D unclear. CDR3 sequence: CSARPQSGDSPLHF. Here the CDR3 DNA reads TGCAGTGCTAGGCCTCAGAGTGGGGATTCACCCCTCCACTTT.